The rows below give T cell receptor beta chains drawn from one sample of a study of long-term antiretroviral therapy in people with HIV. Data came from immunoSEQ multiplex PCR; TCRdb stores just in-frame clones and leaves some out. The sample lists fewer than 20,000 clones; 70% to 80% were seen once. Sequenced material: unsorted PBMCs, taken at the start of antiretroviral therapy. The receptors originated from a young man with HIV. Each CDR3 is given with its conserved first and last residue. The D gene is left open where the match is weak. Size tells how often a clone was seen (once, few, many) or the class of an expanded clone, and some rows leave it out.

d_gene: TRBD1
v_gene: TRBV9
j_gene: TRBJ2-7
abundance: NA
CDR3nt: TGTGCCAGCAGCGTAGGGACAGGTTACTACGAGCAGTACTTC
CDR3aa: CASSVGTGYYEQYF

d_gene: NA
v_gene: TRBV6-1
j_gene: TRBJ1-1
abundance: NA
CDR3nt: TGTGCCAGCACCCTTACAGGGAGGACTGAAGCTTTCTTT
CDR3aa: CASTLTGRTEAFF

d_gene: NA
v_gene: TRBV29-1
j_gene: TRBJ2-1
abundance: NA
CDR3nt: TGCAGCGTTCAAGTCGGAGGTGAGCAGTTCTTC
CDR3aa: CSVQVGGEQFF

d_gene: NA
v_gene: TRBV10-3
j_gene: TRBJ2-5
abundance: NA
CDR3nt: TGTGCCATCAGTGCCTCTAGTCAAGAGACCCAGTACTTC
CDR3aa: CAISASSQETQYF

d_gene: NA
v_gene: TRBV2
j_gene: TRBJ1-5
abundance: once
CDR3nt: TGTGCCAGCAGCCCCTATGGGGCACTAAATCAGCCCCAGCATTTT
CDR3aa: CASSPYGALNQPQHF

d_gene: NA
v_gene: TRBV4-3
j_gene: TRBJ2-7
abundance: once
CDR3nt: TGCGCCAGCAGCCAAACTTTATTACAGGATGCCTACGAGCAGTACTTC
CDR3aa: CASSQTLLQDAYEQYF

d_gene: NA
v_gene: TRBV30
j_gene: TRBJ2-7
abundance: NA
CDR3nt: TGTGCCTGGAGTGGCGGCCCGACCATTTACGAGCAGTACTTC
CDR3aa: CAWSGGPTIYEQYF

d_gene: NA
v_gene: TRBV10-3
j_gene: TRBJ1-3
abundance: few
CDR3nt: TGTGCCATCAGTGACCCAGGGCTGGCTGGAAACACCATATATTTT
CDR3aa: CAISDPGLAGNTIYF

d_gene: TRBD1
v_gene: TRBV30
j_gene: TRBJ2-2
abundance: NA
CDR3nt: TGTGCCTGGGAGTTCCAGGGGGCCGGGGAGCTGTTTTTT
CDR3aa: CAWEFQGAGELFF

d_gene: NA
v_gene: TRBV28
j_gene: TRBJ1-2
abundance: few
CDR3nt: TGTGCCAGCAGTTTAAGCCAATACTATGGCTACACCTTC
CDR3aa: CASSLSQYYGYTF

d_gene: NA
v_gene: TRBV19
j_gene: TRBJ1-5
abundance: NA
CDR3nt: TGTGCCAGTCGGGTCACAGAGTTTAGCAATCAGCCCCAGCATTTT
CDR3aa: CASRVTEFSNQPQHF

d_gene: TRBD2
v_gene: TRBV7-2
j_gene: TRBJ2-3
abundance: NA
CDR3nt: TGTGCCAGCAGGTCTCGACTAGCGGGAGGCTTAGATACGCAGTATTTT
CDR3aa: CASRSRLAGGLDTQYF

d_gene: TRBD1
v_gene: TRBV27
j_gene: TRBJ2-7
abundance: few
CDR3nt: TGTGCCAGCAGTTTAACGTTTCCTGACAGGGAAAACTTCTACGAGCAGTACTTC
CDR3aa: CASSLTFPDRENFYEQYF

d_gene: NA
v_gene: TRBV27
j_gene: TRBJ1-5
abundance: NA
CDR3nt: TGTGCCAGCACCCTGGGACAACGGCAAAATAGCAATCAGCCCCAGCATTTT
CDR3aa: CASTLGQRQNSNQPQHF

d_gene: NA
v_gene: TRBV4-3
j_gene: TRBJ2-7
abundance: NA
CDR3nt: TGCGCCAGCAGCCTAGGGAGGCAGGGATACGAGCAGTACTTC
CDR3aa: CASSLGRQGYEQYF

d_gene: NA
v_gene: TRBV27
j_gene: TRBJ1-2
abundance: NA
CDR3nt: TGTGCCAGCAGTTCACCTACGGTCGGGGGAGCCAACTATGGCTACACCTTC
CDR3aa: CASSSPTVGGANYGYTF

d_gene: NA
v_gene: TRBV5-6
j_gene: TRBJ1-6
abundance: NA
CDR3nt: TGTGCCAGCAGCCAAGGGACGGTTTCCTATAATTCACCCCTCCACTTT
CDR3aa: CASSQGTVSYNSPLHF

d_gene: TRBD1
v_gene: TRBV5-5
j_gene: TRBJ2-1
abundance: NA
CDR3nt: TGTGCCAGCAACCATGACAGGGGGAGGAATGAGCAGTTCTTC
CDR3aa: CASNHDRGRNEQFF

d_gene: TRBD2
v_gene: TRBV4-1
j_gene: TRBJ2-3
abundance: NA
CDR3nt: TGCGCCAGCAGCCACCGATCCAATCCCCCCCCGGGGACTAGCCCAGATACGCAGTATTTT
CDR3aa: CASSHRSNPPPGTSPDTQYF

d_gene: NA
v_gene: TRBV28
j_gene: TRBJ1-3
abundance: NA
CDR3nt: TGTGCCAGCAGTACCCCGACAGCCTCTGGAAACACCATATATTTT
CDR3aa: CASSTPTASGNTIYF